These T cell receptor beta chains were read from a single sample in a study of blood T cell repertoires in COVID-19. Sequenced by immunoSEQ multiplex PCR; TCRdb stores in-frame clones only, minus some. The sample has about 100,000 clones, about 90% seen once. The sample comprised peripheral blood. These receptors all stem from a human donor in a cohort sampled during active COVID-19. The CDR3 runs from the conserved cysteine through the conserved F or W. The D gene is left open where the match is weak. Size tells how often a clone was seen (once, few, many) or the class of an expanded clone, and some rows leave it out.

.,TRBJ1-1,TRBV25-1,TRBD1,CASSPPQGVLAEAFF,TGTGCCAGCAGTCCCCCTCAGGGGGTGTTAGCTGAAGCTTTCTTT
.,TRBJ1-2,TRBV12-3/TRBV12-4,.,CASSLGTTDGYTF,TGTGCCAGCAGTTTAGGCACTACGGATGGCTACACCTTC
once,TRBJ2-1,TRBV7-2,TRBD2,CASSPSGTSGYNEQFF,TGTGCCAGCAGTCCTTCCGGGACTAGCGGATACAATGAGCAGTTCTTC
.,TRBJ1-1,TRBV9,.,CASSVDLGAAVEAFF,TGTGCCAGCAGCGTAGATCTCGGCGCGGCGGTTGAAGCTTTCTTT
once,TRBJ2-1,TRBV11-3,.,CASSPSIGFSPYNEQFF,TGTGCCAGCAGCCCTTCTATCGGTTTTTCTCCCTACAATGAGCAGTTCTTC
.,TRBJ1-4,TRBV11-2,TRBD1,CASSFSGTGREKLFF,TGTGCCAGCAGCTTCTCCGGGACAGGGAGGGAAAAACTGTTTTTT
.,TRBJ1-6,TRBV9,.,CASSVSPDAAGSPLHF,TGTGCCAGCAGCGTAAGTCCGGACGCAGCGGGTTCACCCCTCCACTTT
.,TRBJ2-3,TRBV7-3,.,CASSLAREDTQYF,TGTGCCAGCAGCTTAGCCCGGGAAGATACGCAGTATTTT
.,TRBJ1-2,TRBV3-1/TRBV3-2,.,CASSQGTGGYTF,TGTGCCAGCAGCCAAGGCACGGGAGGCTACACCTTC
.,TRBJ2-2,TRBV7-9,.,CASSFLEGFANTGELFF,TGTGCCAGCAGCTTTCTCGAGGGCTTCGCGAACACCGGGGAGCTGTTTTTT
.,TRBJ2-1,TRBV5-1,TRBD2,CASSLSLAGLSSYNEQFF,TGCGCCAGCAGCTTGAGCCTAGCGGGCCTCAGCTCCTACAATGAGCAGTTCTTC
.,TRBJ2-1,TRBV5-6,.,CASSFQGTNNEQFF,TGTGCCAGCAGCTTCCAGGGGACGAACAATGAGCAGTTCTTC